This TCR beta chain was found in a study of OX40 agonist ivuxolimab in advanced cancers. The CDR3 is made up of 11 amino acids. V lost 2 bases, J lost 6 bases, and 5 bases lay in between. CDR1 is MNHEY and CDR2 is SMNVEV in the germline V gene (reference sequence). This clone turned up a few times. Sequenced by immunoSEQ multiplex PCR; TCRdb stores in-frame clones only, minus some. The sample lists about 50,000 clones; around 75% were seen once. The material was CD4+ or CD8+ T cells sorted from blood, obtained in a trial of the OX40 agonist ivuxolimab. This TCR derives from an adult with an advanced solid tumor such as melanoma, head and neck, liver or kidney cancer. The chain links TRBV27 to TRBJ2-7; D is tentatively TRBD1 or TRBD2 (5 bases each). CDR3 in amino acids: CASSLGGEQYF. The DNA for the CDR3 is TGTGCCAGCAGTTTAGGGGGCGAGCAGTACTTC.